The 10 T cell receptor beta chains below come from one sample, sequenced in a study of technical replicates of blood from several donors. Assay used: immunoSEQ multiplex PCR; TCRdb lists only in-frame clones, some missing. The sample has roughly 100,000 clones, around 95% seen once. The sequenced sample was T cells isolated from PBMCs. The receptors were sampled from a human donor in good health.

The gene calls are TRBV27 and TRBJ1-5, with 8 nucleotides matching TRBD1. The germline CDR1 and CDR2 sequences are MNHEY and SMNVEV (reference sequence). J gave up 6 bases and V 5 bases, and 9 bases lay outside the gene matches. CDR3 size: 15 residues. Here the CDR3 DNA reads TGTGCCAGCAGTCTACAGGGGGGAGTCATTCAGCCCCAGCATTTT. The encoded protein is CASSLQGGVIQPQHF.

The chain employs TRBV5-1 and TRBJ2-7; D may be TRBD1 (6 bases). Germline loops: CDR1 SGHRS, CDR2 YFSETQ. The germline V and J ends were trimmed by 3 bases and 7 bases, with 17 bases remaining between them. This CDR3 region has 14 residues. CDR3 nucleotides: TGCGCCAGCAGCTCAGGCCCGGGACACGGGGAGCAGTACTTC. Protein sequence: CASSSGPGHGEQYF. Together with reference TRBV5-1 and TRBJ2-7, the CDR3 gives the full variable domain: KAGVTQTPRYLIKTRGQQVTLSCSPISGHRSVSWYQQTPGQGLQFLFEYFSETQRNKGNFPGRFSGRQFSNSRSEMNVSTLELGDSALYLCASSSGPGHGEQYFGPGTRLTVT.

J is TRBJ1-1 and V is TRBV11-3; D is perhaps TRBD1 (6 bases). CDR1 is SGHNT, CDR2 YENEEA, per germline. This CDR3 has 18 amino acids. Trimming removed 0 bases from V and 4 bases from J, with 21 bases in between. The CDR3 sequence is CASSLDRGAKSKGTEAFF. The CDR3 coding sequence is TGTGCCAGCAGCTTAGATCGGGGGGCTAAGTCCAAGGGCACTGAAGCTTTCTTT. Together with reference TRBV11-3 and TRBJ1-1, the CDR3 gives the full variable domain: EAGVVQSPRYKIIEKKQPVAFWCNPISGHNTLYWYLQNLGQGPELLIRYENEEAVDDSQLPKDRFSAERLKGVDSTLKIQPAELGDSAVYLCASSLDRGAKSKGTEAFFGQGTRLTVV.

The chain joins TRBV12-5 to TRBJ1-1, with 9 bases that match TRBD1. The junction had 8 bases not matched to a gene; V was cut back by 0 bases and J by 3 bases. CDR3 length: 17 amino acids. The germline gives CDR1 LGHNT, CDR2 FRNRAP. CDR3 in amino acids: CASGLVLTGGADTEAFF. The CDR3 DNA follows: TGTGCTAGTGGTTTGGTACTTACAGGGGGCGCGGACACTGAAGCTTTCTTT.

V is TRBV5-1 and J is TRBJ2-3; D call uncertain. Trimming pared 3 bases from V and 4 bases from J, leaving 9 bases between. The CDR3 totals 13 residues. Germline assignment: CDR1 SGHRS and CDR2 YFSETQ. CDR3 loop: CASSSTGPDTQYF. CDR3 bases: TGCGCCAGCAGCTCCACGGGTCCAGATACGCAGTATTTT.

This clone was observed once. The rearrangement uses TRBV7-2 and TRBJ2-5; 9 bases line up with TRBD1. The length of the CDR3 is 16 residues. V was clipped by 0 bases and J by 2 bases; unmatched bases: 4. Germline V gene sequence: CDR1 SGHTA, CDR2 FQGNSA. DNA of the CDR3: TGTGCCAGCAGCTTAGCGGGACAGGGAGTGCAAGAGACCCAGTACTTC. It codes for CASSLAGQGVQETQYF.

The CDR3 sequence is CASIGTYPYEQYF. The CDR3 nucleotides read TGTGCCAGCATAGGGACATATCCTTACGAGCAGTACTTC. This rearrangement joins TRBV25-1 to TRBJ2-7, with D maybe TRBD1 (6 bases). The CDR3 length is 13 residues. V was pared by 7 bases and J by 4 bases, with 14 bases between. Per the germline V gene, CDR1 is MGHDK and CDR2 is SYGVNS.

CDR3 sequence: CASSYWRGSAYEQYF. As DNA, the CDR3 is TGTGCCAGCAGTTACTGGCGGGGCTCAGCCTACGAGCAGTACTTC. The rearrangement links TRBV6-5 to TRBJ2-7, with a possible D match to TRBD2 (6 bases). With 1 base removed from V and 2 bases from J, the gap between germline ends came to 12 bases. This CDR3 comprises 15 residues. Per germline, CDR1 MNHEY and CDR2 SVGAGI.

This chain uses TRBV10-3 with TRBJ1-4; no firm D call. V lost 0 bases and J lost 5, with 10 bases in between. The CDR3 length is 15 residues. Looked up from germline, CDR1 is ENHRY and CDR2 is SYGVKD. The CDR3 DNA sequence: TGTGCCATCAGTGAGTCACACAGCCAGAATGAAAAACTGTTTTTT. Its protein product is CAISESHSQNEKLFF.

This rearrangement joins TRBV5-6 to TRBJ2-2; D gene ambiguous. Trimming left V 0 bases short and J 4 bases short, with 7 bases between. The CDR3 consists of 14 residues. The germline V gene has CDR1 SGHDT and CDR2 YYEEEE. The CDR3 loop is CASSLASFTGELFF. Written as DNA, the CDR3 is TGTGCCAGCAGCTTGGCGTCTTTCACCGGGGAGCTGTTTTTT. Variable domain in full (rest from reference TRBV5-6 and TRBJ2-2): DAGVTQSPTHLIKTRGQQVTLRCSPKSGHDTVSWYQQALGQGPQFIFQYYEEEERQRGNFPDRFSGHQFPNYSSELNVNALLLGDSALYLCASSLASFTGELFFGEGSRLTVL.